The present T cell receptor (beta chain) was sequenced within a study of identical twins. Study findings and constraints: Cross-sectional statistics, not tracking of the same donors, supported the conclusions.

Details on this clonotype: Its antigen remains unidentified.

TCRdb reanalysed the 5' RACE reads using MiXCR and keeps one entry per CDR3 protein. The data contain 450,000 to 500,000 distinct CDR3 sequences, more than 13% of them seen just once; the ten biggest clones take up approximately 0.98%. The CDR3 length is 15 residues. The germline CDR1 and CDR2 sequences are LGHNA and YNFKEQ. The ends were cut back, 3 bases at V and 0 bases at J, with 9 bases in the middle. These same data were also listed under a study on yellow fever vaccine responses in identical twins.

The TCR originated in a woman younger than 30 in good health. Sample: CD4+ T cells sorted from blood. This sequence joins TRBV4-2 and TRBJ1-3; D unclear. CDR3 nucleotides: TGTGCCAGCAGCCAGTTCTGGGGCTCTGGAAACACCATATATTTT. Protein product: CASSQFWGSGNTIYF.